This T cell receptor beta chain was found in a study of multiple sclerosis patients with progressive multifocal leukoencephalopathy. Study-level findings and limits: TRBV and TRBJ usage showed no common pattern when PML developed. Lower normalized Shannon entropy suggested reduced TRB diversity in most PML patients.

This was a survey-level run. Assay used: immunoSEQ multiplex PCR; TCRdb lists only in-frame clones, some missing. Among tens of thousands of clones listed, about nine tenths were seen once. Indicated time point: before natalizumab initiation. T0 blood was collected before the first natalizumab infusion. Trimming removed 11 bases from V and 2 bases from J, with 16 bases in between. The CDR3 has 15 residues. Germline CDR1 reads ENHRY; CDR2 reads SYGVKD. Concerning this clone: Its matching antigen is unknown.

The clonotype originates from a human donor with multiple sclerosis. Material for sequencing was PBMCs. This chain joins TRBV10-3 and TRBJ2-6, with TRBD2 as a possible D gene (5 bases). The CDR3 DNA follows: TGTGCCTCCGCCGGGAAGGGTACTGGGGCCAACGTCCTGACTTTC. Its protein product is CASAGKGTGANVLTF.